These T cell receptor beta chains were read from a single sample in a study of regulatory T cells in long-lasting Graves disease. TCRdb re-called the multiplex PCR reads with MiXCR, one entry per CDR3 protein. The table shows roughly 510,000 distinct CDR3 sequences, with roughly 16% occurring only once. The same data also contributed to another study, on T cells in Graves' hyperthyroidism and ophthalmopathy.

The sequences come from peripheral blood mononuclear cells (PBMCs), collected at new diagnosis, from a patient treated with antithyroid drugs. Receptors originate from a man aged 18 to 29 with Graves disease. CDR3s include the opening cysteine and the closing phenylalanine or tryptophan.

TRBV30	CAFHRKSTDTQYF
TRBV2	CASLGTALLQYF
TRBV5-6	CASSFSGSRNTGELFF
TRBV11-2	CASSSPGRTATYEQYF
TRBV29-1	CSVEGQPQHF
TRBV7-9	CASSLGGGGMNTEAFF
TRBV7-9	CASSLARGNTEAFF
TRBV6-2/TRBV6-3	CASSYGFPSGTYEQYF
TRBV20-1	CSARDTQGAFAFF
TRBV6-1	CASRPANNEQFF
TRBV28	CATGDYEQYF
TRBV5-4	CASSLMAQSNTGELFF
TRBV12-3/TRBV12-4	CASSSELTGLETQYF
TRBV30	CAWSAQGNQPQHF
TRBV30	CAWSRSGTTEQYF